Sequencing of this T cell receptor beta chain was carried out in a study of blood T cell repertoires in COVID-19. Original analysis: Amplification of reference gene primers was used by the study to estimate nucleated cell counts. The table came from immunoSEQ multiplex PCR; TCRdb's copy has only in-frame clones and leaves some out. That table furnishes V, J and clone size, whereas the DNA furnished D and trimming. The sample yields roughly 79,000 clones, approximately 78% seen once. This CDR3 has 14 residues. Germline CDR1 reads SGDLS; CDR2 reads YYNGEE. With 4 bases removed from V and 5 bases from J, the gap between germline ends came to 16 bases. This clone was detected many times.

The TCR comes from a human donor in a cohort sampled during active COVID-19. Sequencing was carried out using peripheral blood. The gene calls are TRBV9 and TRBJ2-7, with D possibly being TRBD2 (5 bases). The DNA of the CDR3 is TGTGCCAGCAGCTATGACACGGCCGGGGACGAGCAGTACTTC. Residues: CASSYDTAGDEQYF.